These 32 T cell receptor beta chains were all obtained from the same sample, sequenced in a study of T cells in Graves' hyperthyroidism and ophthalmopathy. Amplification of TCR beta CDR3 regions used RNA as the template. A set of HTBI primers served as the primers for a first-round RT-PCR of the TCR CDR3. TCRdb independently ran MiXCR on the multiplex PCR reads; one entry per CDR3 protein. The sample includes 300,000 to 450,000 distinct CDR3 sequences, 17% of them seen just once. The source material was blood. Receptors were obtained from a woman aged 30 to 39 with Graves' hyperthyroidism that later progressed to Graves' ophthalmopathy.

A word on this clonotype: At one boundary the junction diverges from the germline segment, which might be a read error. The chain recombines TRBV20-1 with TRBJ2-3, with 9 bases identical to TRBD2. The length of the CDR3 is 15 residues. CDR1 and CDR2 (germline): DFQATT, SNEGSKA (reference sequence). CDR3 sequence (DNA): TGCAGTGCTAGTAGCGGGGGTTTCAGCACAGATACGGAGTGTTTT. Residues: CSASSGGFSTDTECF.

This clonotype was counted ten times or more. The chain links TRBV12-3 or TRBV12-4 to TRBJ1-2; D perhaps matches TRBD1 (6 bases). Trimming left V 6 bases short and J 2 bases short, with 10 bases between. The CDR3 spans 13 residues. As DNA, the CDR3 is TGTGCCAGCAGCTCGACAGGCAACTATGGCTACACCTTC. It encodes CASSSTGNYGYTF.

In the case of this clonotype: The CDR3 ends on some other residue instead of the conserved phenylalanine or tryptophan, so this is likely a read error. This rearrangement joins TRBV20-1 to TRBJ1-5, with 9 positions matching TRBD1. This CDR3 is built from 16 residues. V shed 2 bases and J 4 bases; nucleotides not matched to a gene: 9. Germline values: CDR1 DFQATT, CDR2 SNEGSKA (reference sequence). The CDR3 DNA reads as TGCAGTGCTAGACCGCCCGGACAGGGGCGGAATCAGCCCCAGCATTGT. Translation: CSARPPGQGRNQPQHC.

This clonotype was found many times. The chain carries TRBV27 and TRBJ1-5; 8 bases fit TRBD1. The CDR3 has 16 amino acids. V gave up 3 bases and J gave up 2 bases; unmatched junction bases: 6. Germline values: CDR1 MNHEY, CDR2 SMNVEV (reference sequence). For the CDR3, the DNA is TGTGCCAGCAGTTTCACAGGGGGAAATGGCAATCAGCCCCAGCATTTT. Protein product: CASSFTGGNGNQPQHF.

This clonotype was observed many times. This CDR3 reads CASSPRPNTGELFF. As DNA, the CDR3 is TGTGCCAGCTCACCACGACCGAACACCGGGGAGCTGTTTTTT. The rearrangement joins TRBV7-9 to TRBJ2-2, with D hard to call. This CDR3 is 14 amino acids long. Germline V gives CDR1 SEHNR, CDR2 FQNEAQ (reference sequence). Trimming pared 8 bases from V and 0 bases from J, leaving 10 bases between.

In this sample, this clonotype turned up many times. Here the CDR3 reads CASSGSGGLAYEQYF. CDR3 in DNA: TGTGCCAGCAGCGGCTCAGGGGGTCTGGCCTACGAGCAGTACTTC. This chain links TRBV7-8 with TRBJ2-7; 7 bases align to TRBD1. V trimming: 5 bases; J trimming: 2 bases; junction bases outside the gene matches: 9. This CDR3 comprises 15 residues. Germline lookup yields CDR1 SGHVS and CDR2 FQNEAQ.

Ten or more counts support this clonotype. The chain is built from TRBV7-2 and TRBJ2-5; D possibly corresponds to TRBD2 (5 bases). Germline CDR1 SGHTA, CDR2 FQGNSA. Deletions cut 1 base from V and 3 bases from J, with 12 bases between. This CDR3 comprises 15 residues. DNA of the CDR3: TGTGCCAGCAGCTTAGGGAGGTCCACGGAAGAGACCCAGTACTTC. Translated: CASSLGRSTEETQYF.

This clonotype was seen more than once but under ten times. This chain uses TRBV20-1 with TRBJ1-2; D gene uncertain. This CDR3 region has 13 residues. Looked up from germline, CDR1 is DFQATT and CDR2 is SNEGSKA (reference sequence). Trimming left V 0 bases short and J 8 bases short, with 13 bases between. This CDR3 reads CSARDRGPYGYTF. The CDR3 DNA is TGCAGTGCTAGAGACAGAGGCCCTTACGGCTACACCTTC.

J is TRBJ2-1 and V is TRBV10-3, with D perhaps matching TRBD1 or TRBD2 (5 bases each). The ends were cut back, 2 bases at V and 5 bases at J, with 10 bases in the middle. CDR3 length equals 14 residues. Per germline, CDR1 ENHRY and CDR2 SYGVKD. The CDR3 sequence: CAISETGLHNEQFF. DNA for the CDR3: TGTGCCATCAGTGAGACAGGACTCCACAATGAGCAGTTCTTC.

V usage is TRBV6-1 and J usage is TRBJ1-2; 7 bases map to TRBD1. Germline CDR1 MNHNS, CDR2 SASEGT. This CDR3 is built from 16 residues. J lost 0 bases, V lost 4 bases, and 8 bases had no gene match. The CDR3 spells CASSAKTGTANYGYTF. As DNA, the CDR3 is TGTGCCAGCAGTGCCAAGACAGGGACTGCTAACTATGGCTACACCTTC.

On this clonotype: Compared with germline, one end of the junction differs, possibly owing to a read error. The chain combines TRBV7-8 with TRBJ1-6; D is undetermined. The germline V gene has CDR1 SGHVS and CDR2 FQNEAQ. This CDR3 has 15 residues. Here the CDR3 DNA reads TGTGCCAGCGGCTTAGTGCCAGCCGCCTACTCACCCCTCCACTTT. As protein: CASGLVPAAYSPLHF. Looking up the rest from reference TRBV7-8 and TRBJ1-6 gives the full variable domain: GAGVSQSPRYKVAKRGQDVALRCDPISGHVSLFWYQQALGQGPEFLTYFQNEAQLDKSGLPSDRFFAERPEGSVSTLKIQRTQQEDSAVYLCASGLVPAAYSPLHFGNGTRLTVT.

A note on this clonotype: A clone one base away is much larger, so this may be a read error. The CDR3 end shows no conserved phenylalanine or tryptophan, and so a read error is likely. The chain joins TRBV11-2 to TRBJ1-5; no clear D gene. CDR3 length: 12 amino acids. In germline, CDR1 is SGHAT, CDR2 FQNNGV. Trimming removed 5 bases from V and 5 bases from J, with 7 bases in between. CDR3 in DNA: TGTGCCAGCAGCATCTCCTATCAGCCCCAGCATCTT. Protein sequence: CASSISYQPQHL.

This clonotype was picked up many times. DNA of the CDR3: TGTGCCAGCAGTTGGCGGGGGGCCCCTGAAGCTTTCTTT. Residues: CASSWRGAPEAFF. V is TRBV27 and J is TRBJ1-1, with TRBD1 as a possible D gene (6 bases). In germline, CDR1 is MNHEY, CDR2 SMNVEV (reference sequence). Trimming removed 4 bases from V and 6 bases from J, with 12 bases in between. This CDR3 comprises 13 residues.

At least ten counts were recorded for this clonotype. V usage is TRBV11-2 and J usage is TRBJ2-3, with 11 bases lining up with TRBD2. CDR1 is SGHAT, CDR2 FQNNGV, per germline. With V trimmed by 5 bases and J by 2 bases, 9 bases remained unmatched. CDR3 length equals 17 residues. The CDR3 region is CASSRGLAGRLTDTQYF. The CDR3 DNA sequence: TGTGCCAGCAGCCGCGGACTAGCGGGTCGGCTCACAGATACGCAGTATTTT.

This clonotype was counted many times. The chain combines TRBV29-1 with TRBJ2-5; weak D call: TRBD1 (5 bases). The CDR3 totals 11 residues. Germline values: CDR1 SQVTM, CDR2 ANQGSEA. Between the trimmed V and J ends, which lost 6 bases and 5 bases, there was a span of 10 bases. This CDR3 reads CSVQRGETQYF. As DNA, the CDR3 is TGCAGCGTGCAAAGGGGCGAGACCCAGTACTTC.

This clonotype was counted many times. The rearrangement joins TRBV27 to TRBJ1-5; D remains unclear. Germline V CDR1 and CDR2: MNHEY, SMNVEV (reference sequence). The CDR3 loop spans 14 amino acids. Trimming shortened V by 6 bases and J by 0 bases, and 9 bases separated the two germline ends. This CDR3 reads CASSPTSSNQPQHF. Here the CDR3 DNA reads TGTGCCAGCAGCCCCACTAGTAGCAATCAGCCCCAGCATTTT.

This clonotype occurred many times. This chain uses TRBV20-1 with TRBJ1-5; TRBD1 is a possible D gene (5 bases). Looked up from germline, CDR1 is DFQATT and CDR2 is SNEGSKA (reference sequence). Trimming cost V 1 base and J 0 bases, with 10 bases left between them. CDR3 size: 15 residues. CDR3 nucleotides: TGCAGTGCTAGAGCGGACATTCATAGCAATCAGCCCCAGCATTTT. This sequence encodes CSARADIHSNQPQHF.

This clonotype was detected ten times or more. This rearrangement joins TRBV4-1 to TRBJ2-2; the D call may be TRBD1 or TRBD2 (6 bases each). V gave up 4 bases and J gave up 4 bases, with 19 bases separating them. The CDR3 covers 17 residues. Germline CDR1 reads MGHRA; CDR2 reads YSYEKL. The DNA for the CDR3 is TGCGCCAGCAGCCTCTTTGGGGGGCGATCCATCACCGGGGAGCTGTTTTTT. It translates to CASSLFGGRSITGELFF.

This chain joins TRBV20-1 and TRBJ1-1; D is possibly TRBD1 (6 bases). V shed 2 bases and J shed 5 bases, with 15 bases lying between them. Germline CDR1 DFQATT, CDR2 SNEGSKA (reference sequence). The CDR3 extends over 14 amino acids. The CDR3 here is CSARTGRVGTEAFF. CDR3 DNA: TGCAGTGCTAGAACAGGGCGGGTTGGTACTGAAGCTTTCTTT.

This clonotype has only a few counts. The chain recombines TRBV6-5 with TRBJ1-2, with D unclear. V shed 0 bases and J shed 3 bases, with 14 bases lying between them. The CDR3 is made up of 16 amino acids. Per the germline V gene, CDR1 is MNHEY and CDR2 is SVGAGI. DNA for the CDR3: TGTGCCAGCAGTTACTCGAGATCGGGGTTTGACTATGGCTACACCTTC. Residues: CASSYSRSGFDYGYTF.

This clonotype has a count of ten or more. The gene calls are TRBV7-9 and TRBJ1-5; no definite D call. The CDR3 covers 15 residues. Deletions cut 1 base from V and 2 bases from J, with 9 bases between. Looked up from germline, CDR1 is SEHNR and CDR2 is FQNEAQ (reference sequence). CDR3 in amino acids: CASSLGSGGNQPQHF. The CDR3 DNA reads TGTGCCAGCAGCTTAGGATCAGGAGGCAATCAGCCCCAGCATTTT. Combining the CDR3 with reference TRBV7-9 and TRBJ1-5 gives the whole variable domain DTGVSQNPRHKITKRGQNVTFRCDPISEHNRLYWYRQTLGQGPEFLTYFQNEAQLEKSRLLSDRFSAERPKGSFSTLEIQRTEQGDSAMYLCASSLGSGGNQPQHFGDGTRLSIL.

This chain connects TRBV27 to TRBJ2-3, with 8 bases lining up with TRBD1. The CDR3 spans 16 residues. J was trimmed by 0 bases and V by 3 bases; bases with no gene match: 5. CDR1 is MNHEY and CDR2 is SMNVEV in the germline V gene (reference sequence). This chain's CDR3 is CASSFRGPRSTDTQYF. CDR3 bases: TGTGCCAGCAGTTTCAGGGGGCCTCGGAGCACAGATACGCAGTATTTT.

CDR3 loop: CASTPGRGGETQYF. DNA for the CDR3: TGTGCCAGCACACCTGGGCGGGGAGGTGAGACCCAGTACTTC. The V call is TRBV11-1, the J call TRBJ2-5, with D possibly matching TRBD2 (6 bases). The CDR3 covers 14 residues. V gave up 7 bases and J gave up 5 bases, with 17 bases separating them. The V gene's germline CDR1 is SGHAT and CDR2 FQDESV (reference sequence).

The rearrangement joins TRBV5-1 to TRBJ2-2; 11 bases are shared with TRBD1. V lost 5 bases, J lost 1 base, and 4 bases stayed unmatched. The CDR3 runs 16 residues. Looked up from germline, CDR1 is SGHRS and CDR2 is YFSETQ. The CDR3 loop is CASSRGTGGNTGELFF. DNA of the CDR3: TGCGCCAGCAGTAGAGGGACAGGGGGGAACACCGGGGAGCTGTTTTTT.

This clonotype occurred many times. The rearrangement links TRBV19 to TRBJ1-2; D might be TRBD1 (5 bases). Germline CDR1 LNHDA, CDR2 SQIVND (reference sequence). The CDR3 runs to 14 residues. The ends were cut back, 6 bases at V and 4 bases at J, with 15 bases in the middle. The CDR3 loop is CASSVTGPRYGYTF. CDR3 sequence (DNA): TGTGCCAGTAGCGTCACAGGACCTCGCTATGGCTACACCTTC.

This clonotype was found a few times. V and J are TRBV9 and TRBJ2-2; D might be TRBD1 (6 bases). The CDR3 consists of 18 residues. CDR1 SGDLS and CDR2 YYNGEE come from the germline V gene. Trimming took off 0 bases at V and 1 base at J, with 16 bases between the two ends. Here the CDR3 reads CASSVVAGEILNTGELFF. CDR3 coding DNA: TGTGCCAGCAGCGTAGTTGCAGGGGAGATTCTGAACACCGGGGAGCTGTTTTTT.

This clonotype was counted between two and nine times. The chain links TRBV5-1 to TRBJ2-7; D not resolved. Germline V CDR1 and CDR2: SGHRS, YFSETQ. This CDR3 spans 14 amino acids. Deletions cut 6 bases from V and 1 base from J, with 14 bases between. CDR3: CASTVGGVSYEQYF. The CDR3 bases are TGCGCCAGCACTGTTGGTGGGGTTTCCTACGAGCAGTACTTC. Variable domain in full (rest from reference TRBV5-1 and TRBJ2-7): KAGVTQTPRYLIKTRGQQVTLSCSPISGHRSVSWYQQTPGQGLQFLFEYFSETQRNKGNFPGRFSGRQFSNSRSEMNVSTLELGDSALYLCASTVGGVSYEQYFGPGTRLTVT.

This rearrangement joins TRBV11-2 to TRBJ1-2, with a possible D match to TRBD1 (5 bases). This CDR3 contains 15 residues. V gave up 5 bases and J gave up 8 bases, with 21 bases separating them. Germline CDR1 reads SGHAT; CDR2 reads FQNNGV. DNA for the CDR3: TGTGCCAGCAGCCAATCACCCGGGCGCCAGGGAGGCTACACCTTC. Residues: CASSQSPGRQGGYTF.

There are many counts of this clonotype. The chain recombines TRBV4-1 with TRBJ1-1; D is ambiguous. The CDR3 extends over 15 amino acids. V was clipped by 0 bases and J by 1 base, with 9 bases between them. The germline CDR1 and CDR2 sequences are MGHRA and YSYEKL. The CDR3 nucleotides are TGCGCCAGCAGCCAAGAAGGGAGGCGGAACACTGAAGCTTTCTTT. Its translation: CASSQEGRRNTEAFF.

The CDR3 reads CSVSHEVNQPQHF. The CDR3 DNA follows: TGCAGCGTCTCTCATGAGGTTAATCAGCCCCAGCATTTT. The chain is built from TRBV29-1 and TRBJ1-5; D is unresolved. The CDR3 contains 13 residues. V lost 6 bases, J lost 4 bases, and 13 bases lay in between. Per germline, CDR1 SQVTM and CDR2 ANQGSEA.

This clonotype was counted at least ten times. The chain combines TRBV20-1 with TRBJ2-4; D is unresolved. V lost 5 bases and J 0 bases, leaving 8 bases between the germline ends. The CDR3 runs 13 residues. Germline CDR1 and CDR2: DFQATT and SNEGSKA (reference sequence). CDR3 loop: CSAPIQAKNIQYF. DNA for the CDR3: TGCAGTGCTCCTATCCAAGCCAAAAACATTCAGTACTTC.

As concerns this clonotype: It may be a read error: a sequence one base away is much more abundant. This chain joins TRBV28 and TRBJ2-7, with D tentatively TRBD1 (6 bases). CDR1 MDHEN and CDR2 SYDVKM come from the germline V gene. The CDR3 sequence is 14 residues long. As DNA, the CDR3 is TGTGTCTTGAGGGGACAAAGGAGCTCCTACGAGCAGTACTTC. Translating gives CVLRGQRSSYEQYF.